Presented here are 32 T cell receptor beta chains from one specimen sequenced in a study of early T cells in non-severe SARS-CoV-2 infection. Using its own MiXCR run on the 5' RACE reads, TCRdb lists one record per CDR3 protein. Of tens of thousands of distinct CDR3 sequences listed, almost 7.5% were seen once; the top ten hold approximately 8%. The sample was whole blood. The receptors originated from an adult who was a healthcare worker with PCR-confirmed SARS-CoV-2 infection or an uninfected control (not recorded which).

Ten or more counts support this clonotype. The chain uses TRBV9 and TRBJ1-4; 9 positions match TRBD1. Germline CDR1 is SGDLS and CDR2 is YYNGEE. V dropped 4 bases and J dropped 8; count of bases not matched to a gene: 15. The CDR3 loop spans 17 amino acids. The CDR3 DNA reads TGTGCCAGCAGCCCCAAGACGGGAAGACAGGGGGAAGAAAAACTGTTTTTT. Amino acid sequence: CASSPKTGRQGEEKLFF.

This clonotype was picked up many times. The rearrangement links TRBV7-8 to TRBJ2-1, with D perhaps TRBD1 or TRBD2 (6 bases each). The CDR3 length is 15 residues. Germline CDR1 reads SGHVS; CDR2 reads FQNEAQ. The V end was cut by 1 base, the J end by 1 base, with 8 bases between. CDR3 DNA: TGTGCCAGCAGCTTAGTAGGGGGGTCCTACAATGAGCAGTTCTTC. Residues: CASSLVGGSYNEQFF.

This clonotype showed up many times. The chain carries TRBV4-3 and TRBJ1-2; no reliable D call. Looked up from germline, CDR1 is LGHNA and CDR2 is YSLEER. The V end lost 1 base, the J end lost 2 bases, and 2 bases lay between the germline ends. The CDR3 runs 12 residues. CDR3 protein: CASSQGNYGYTF. CDR3 sequence (DNA): TGCGCCAGCAGCCAAGGCAACTATGGCTACACCTTC.

This clonotype occurred many times. This chain uses TRBV7-9 with TRBJ2-3; the D is unclear. V lost 4 bases, J lost 2 bases, and 10 bases lay in between. The CDR3 is made up of 14 amino acids. CDR1 is SEHNR and CDR2 is FQNEAQ in the germline V gene (reference sequence). CDR3 region: CASSSPAHTDTQYF. The CDR3 bases are TGTGCCAGCAGCTCCCCCGCCCACACAGATACGCAGTATTTT.

This clonotype was seen many times. The rearrangement uses TRBV19 and TRBJ2-1, with D unclear. Trimming removed 3 bases from V and 4 bases from J, with 7 bases in between. The CDR3 is 13 amino acids. CDR1 and CDR2 (germline): LNHDA, SQIVND (reference sequence). CDR3 sequence reads: CASSIWDYNEQFF. CDR3 in DNA: TGTGCCAGTAGTATTTGGGATTACAATGAGCAGTTCTTC.

This clonotype was counted ten times or more. V is TRBV20-1 and J is TRBJ2-7; TRBD1 matches 10 bases. With 4 bases clipped from V and 2 bases from J, the junction kept 2 bases outside the gene matches. Germline V gene sequence: CDR1 DFQATT, CDR2 SNEGSKA (reference sequence). This CDR3 contains 13 residues. In DNA, the CDR3 is TGCAGTGCTAAGGACAGGGGGGCCTACGAGCAGTACTTC. Translated: CSAKDRGAYEQYF.

This clonotype was observed many times. The J gene is TRBJ2-7, the V gene TRBV20-1; 7 nucleotides match TRBD1. This CDR3 is built from 13 residues. V was clipped by 3 bases and J by 2 bases; unmatched bases: 4. CDR1 and CDR2 (germline): DFQATT, SNEGSKA (reference sequence). The CDR3 coding sequence is TGCAGTGCTAGGAGGGACAGCCCCTACGAGCAGTACTTC. Translated: CSARRDSPYEQYF.

This clonotype was observed a few times. This rearrangement joins TRBV3-1 to TRBJ1-4; D is unclear. CDR1 is LGHDT and CDR2 is YNNKEL in the germline V gene (reference sequence). CDR3 length: 14 amino acids. The ends were cut back, 3 bases at V and 8 bases at J, with 13 bases in the middle. Written as DNA, the CDR3 is TGTGCCAGCAGCCACGGAGGTTGGTTGGAAAAACTGTTTTTT. It is translated as CASSHGGWLEKLFF. The full variable domain, completed using reference TRBV3-1 and TRBJ1-4, is DTAVSQTPKYLVTQMGNDKSIKCEQNLGHDTMYWYKQDSKKFLKIMFSYNNKELIINETVPNRFSPKSPDKAHLNLHINSLELGDSAVYFCASSHGGWLEKLFFGSGTQLSVL.

This clonotype turned up a few times. The chain couples TRBV20-1 to TRBJ2-7; maybe TRBD2 (6 bases). The CDR3 has 15 residues. Germline V gives CDR1 DFQATT, CDR2 SNEGSKA (reference sequence). The V end lost 0 bases, the J end lost 0 bases, and 12 bases lay between the germline ends. Written as DNA, the CDR3 is TGCAGTGCTAGAGATGGGAGGCAGCTCTCCTACGAGCAGTACTTC. Encoded protein: CSARDGRQLSYEQYF.

This clonotype was found many times. The chain couples TRBV6-5 to TRBJ2-3; 10 bases align to TRBD2. This CDR3 region has 18 residues. The V gene end was trimmed by 0 bases and the J gene end by 2 bases; junction bases not matched to a gene: 8. CDR1 and CDR2 from the germline V gene are MNHEY and SVGAGI. In DNA form, the CDR3 reads TGTGCCAGCAGTTACTCGATCTCTAGCGGGGGAACCACAGATACGCAGTATTTT. It translates to CASSYSISSGGTTDTQYF.

This clonotype was seen at least ten times. The chain uses TRBV6-2 or TRBV6-3 and TRBJ1-2; D remains unclear. V lost 5 bases, J lost 9 bases, and 22 bases lay in between. Germline CDR1 is MNHEY and CDR2 is SVGEGT. The CDR3 has 15 residues. CDR3 in DNA: TGTGCCAGCAGTCCGATCTATGGGCCAGATGAAAGCTACACCTTC. Its translation: CASSPIYGPDESYTF.

This clonotype has a count of ten or more. The chain joins TRBV12-3 or TRBV12-4 to TRBJ2-2; D is uncertain. V was shortened by 5 bases and J by 6 bases, with 10 bases between the two germline ends. The CDR3 is made up of 13 amino acids. Written as DNA, the CDR3 is TGTGCCAGCAGTGATTCGATTGCCGGGGAGCTGTTTTTT. Its protein product is CASSDSIAGELFF.

This clonotype has more than one count but fewer than ten. The CDR3 sequence: CASSPPAGGPGELFF. DNA of the CDR3: TGTGCCAGCAGCCCACCGGCGGGGGGGCCCGGGGAGCTGTTTTTT. The V gene is TRBV14, the J gene TRBJ2-2; TRBD2 matches 9 bases. The CDR3 contains 15 residues. CDR1 is SGHDN, CDR2 FVKESK, per germline. Trimming took 4 bases from V and 6 from J; bases not matched to a gene: 6.

The chain joins TRBV10-3 to TRBJ1-2; TRBD1 matches 12 bases. Germline V gene sequence: CDR1 ENHRY, CDR2 SYGVKD. This CDR3 has 14 amino acids. V shed 5 bases, J shed 6 bases, and the junction held 4 bases outside the gene matches. The CDR3 region is CAISPGQGANGYTF. CDR3 sequence (DNA): TGTGCCATCAGTCCGGGACAGGGGGCAAATGGCTACACCTTC.

In regard to this clonotype: Germline is not matched at one junction end, which may reflect a read error. The V and J genes are TRBV14 and TRBJ2-4, with 9 bases aligning to TRBD1. The length of the CDR3 is 11 residues. Germline CDR1 is SGHDN and CDR2 is FVKESK. As DNA, the CDR3 is TGTGCCAGCAGCCCGACGGGACAGGGAGACTTC. It specifies CASSPTGQGDF.

The rearrangement links TRBV29-1 to TRBJ2-4; tentative D call: TRBD2 (5 bases). This CDR3 is 13 amino acids long. The germline V gene has CDR1 SQVTM and CDR2 ANQGSEA. CDR3 DNA: TGCAGAGACGATGGACTTGCCAAAAACATTCAGTACTTC. It codes for CRDDGLAKNIQYF.

In this sample, this clonotype turned up many times. The chain is built from TRBV27 and TRBJ2-2; 7 nucleotides align to TRBD1. Trimming removed 1 base from V and 6 bases from J; junction bases left unmatched: 11. CDR1 and CDR2 (germline): MNHEY, SMNVEV (reference sequence). The CDR3 is made up of 17 amino acids. The CDR3 DNA follows: TGTGCCAGCAGTTTATGGCCCCTTCGACAGGGCCCCGGGGAGCTGTTTTTT. The encoded protein is CASSLWPLRQGPGELFF.

This clonotype was counted between two and nine times. The chain joins TRBV5-6 to TRBJ2-7; 8 positions agree with TRBD1. CDR1 SGHDT and CDR2 YYEEEE come from the germline V gene. The V segment lost 2 bases and the J segment 0 bases; nucleotides outside the gene matches: 7. The CDR3 covers 16 residues. CDR3 region: CASSFIQGAGSYEQYF. In DNA form, the CDR3 reads TGTGCCAGCAGCTTCATTCAGGGGGCGGGCTCCTACGAGCAGTACTTC.

This clonotype came up many times. This chain uses TRBV20-1 with TRBJ2-3; TRBD1 is a possible D gene (8 bases). Trimming stripped 6 bases from V and 0 bases from J, with 16 bases between. CDR1 and CDR2 from the germline V gene are DFQATT and SNEGSKA (reference sequence). The CDR3 consists of 15 residues. The CDR3 loop reads CSATGGGPSTDTQYF. The DNA for the CDR3 is TGCAGTGCCACAGGGGGGGGCCCGAGCACAGATACGCAGTATTTT.

The chain recombines TRBV18 with TRBJ2-7, with D possibly being TRBD1 (6 bases). Germline CDR1 is KGHSH and CDR2 is LQKENI. The ends were cut back, 0 bases at V and 7 bases at J, with 22 bases in the middle. This CDR3 comprises 17 residues. The CDR3 nucleotides read TGTGCCAGCTCACCACCGGCAGGGGATTTCTTTGGTAAGGAGCAGTACTTC. It is translated as CASSPPAGDFFGKEQYF.

This chain links TRBV20-1 with TRBJ2-7; D may be TRBD1 (5 bases). CDR1 DFQATT and CDR2 SNEGSKA come from the germline V gene (reference sequence). V was shortened by 8 bases and J by 2 bases, with 13 bases between the two germline ends. The CDR3 consists of 12 residues. CDR3 nucleotides: TGCAGTACGACCAGACAGACCTACGAGCAGTACTTC. Encoded protein: CSTTRQTYEQYF.

This clonotype was seen many times. The chain couples TRBV7-8 to TRBJ1-1; TRBD1 is a possible D gene (5 bases). Germline CDR1 SGHVS, CDR2 FQNEAQ. The CDR3 length is 17 residues. Trimming stripped 6 bases from V and 3 bases from J, with 23 bases between. CDR3 region: CASSFNFGGTRDTEAFF. For the CDR3, the DNA is TGTGCCAGCAGTTTTAACTTTGGGGGTACAAGGGACACTGAAGCTTTCTTT.

This clonotype occurred a few times. The chain is built from TRBV27 and TRBJ2-3, with no clear D. The CDR3 extends over 15 amino acids. Looked up from germline, CDR1 is MNHEY and CDR2 is SMNVEV (reference sequence). V dropped 5 bases and J dropped 0 bases, with 12 bases sitting between them. The DNA of the CDR3 is TGTGCCAGCAGTATCCGAGGCACTAGCACAGATACGCAGTATTTT. It yields the protein CASSIRGTSTDTQYF.

This clonotype appeared a few times. The genes are TRBV25-1 and TRBJ2-5; perhaps TRBD1 as D (6 bases). Germline V CDR1 and CDR2: MGHDK, SYGVNS. This CDR3 has 16 residues. Trimming took 3 bases from V and 0 from J, leaving 14 bases between them. The CDR3 reads CASSDLTGSYQETQYF. CDR3 DNA: TGTGCCAGCAGTGACTTGACAGGCTCGTACCAAGAGACCCAGTACTTC.

The sample holds a few counts of this clonotype. The CDR3 DNA sequence: TGTGCCAGCAGGCGAAGACGGGGGGTGAACACTGAAGCTTTCTTT. Residues: CASRRRRGVNTEAFF. This rearrangement joins TRBV2 to TRBJ1-1, with D perhaps TRBD1 (5 bases). CDR3 length: 15 amino acids. Germline CDR1 is SNHLY and CDR2 is FYNNEI. V shed 6 bases and J shed 0 bases, with 14 bases lying between them.

This clonotype was seen more than once but under ten times. The chain is built from TRBV20-1 and TRBJ2-2; D might be TRBD1 or TRBD2, each matching 5 bases. Trimming shortened V by 3 bases and J by 5 bases, and 13 bases separated the two germline ends. Germline CDR1 and CDR2: DFQATT and SNEGSKA (reference sequence). This CDR3 has 14 amino acids. The chain's CDR3 is CSASEGPRTGELFF. CDR3 coding DNA: TGCAGTGCTAGTGAGGGGCCGAGGACCGGGGAGCTGTTTTTT.

This clonotype was observed a handful of times. The rearrangement joins TRBV28 to TRBJ2-7; 7 nucleotides match TRBD2. The germline V gene has CDR1 MDHEN and CDR2 SYDVKM. V was clipped by 3 bases and J by 7 bases; unmatched bases: 3. The CDR3 runs 12 residues. As DNA, the CDR3 is TGTGCCAGCAGTTTGCAGGGAGGGGAGCAGTACTTC. Translated: CASSLQGGEQYF.

This clonotype was seen only a few times. The chain uses TRBV29-1 and TRBJ2-7; 9 bases match TRBD1. CDR1 is SQVTM, CDR2 ANQGSEA, per germline. V gave up 3 bases and J gave up 6 bases; unmatched junction bases: 9. CDR3 size: 14 residues. The CDR3 is CSVDTGTGQGEQYF. Written as DNA, the CDR3 is TGCAGCGTTGATACCGGGACAGGGCAGGGCGAGCAGTACTTC.

The sample holds a few counts of this clonotype. CDR3 DNA sequence: TGTGCCAGCAGCCAGCCCGGGGGCCCTGGCTACACCTTC. It specifies CASSQPGGPGYTF. The chain is built from TRBV3-1 and TRBJ1-2; maybe TRBD1 (6 bases). The CDR3 covers 13 residues. With 3 bases removed from V and 7 bases from J, the gap between germline ends came to 12 bases. The germline V gene has CDR1 LGHDT and CDR2 YNNKEL (reference sequence).

To note about this clonotype: Its ends do not fully match the called genes, so a read error is possible. The chain combines TRBV18 with TRBJ2-6; 7 bases map to TRBD1. CDR3 length equals 15 residues. Germline V lookup: CDR1 KGHSH, CDR2 LQKENI. The CDR3 bases are TGTGCCAGCACGACGGGACAGTCCGGGGCCAACGTCCTGACTTTT. This encodes CASTTGQSGANVLTF.

This clonotype was detected ten times or more. The chain uses TRBV4-1 and TRBJ2-1; 10 bases match TRBD2. CDR1 is MGHRA, CDR2 YSYEKL, per germline. V was pared by 7 bases and J by 2 bases, with 14 bases of the junction left unmatched. This CDR3 contains 18 residues. CDR3 in amino acids: CASTLSGSGGTPYNEQFF. The DNA for the CDR3 is TGCGCCAGCACCTTGTCGGGTAGCGGGGGGACCCCCTACAATGAGCAGTTCTTC.

In this sample, this clonotype turned up a few times. The chain couples TRBV5-5 to TRBJ2-3; TRBD2 aligns across 7 bases. This CDR3 spans 16 amino acids. The V gene's germline CDR1 is SGHKS and CDR2 YYEKEE (reference sequence). The junction had 11 bases not matched to a gene; V was cut back by 4 bases and J by 3 bases. The CDR3 region has the DNA TGTGCCAGCAGCCCGAAGGGAGGGTACCTGACAGATACGCAGTATTTT. Encoded protein: CASSPKGGYLTDTQYF.